This entry lists 2 T cell receptor beta chains sequenced from one sample in a study of graft-versus-host responses after intestinal transplantation. Sequenced by immunoSEQ multiplex PCR; TCRdb stores in-frame clones only, minus some. The table records about 120,000 clones, approximately 95% of them present only once. Antigen specificity for these receptors is unknown. The sample was unstimulated CD8+ T cells sorted from spleen or lymph node cells, taken before intestinal transplant. The source is a human donor who received an intestinal transplant.

The gene calls are TRBV9 and TRBJ2-3; 10 positions agree with TRBD1. Losses at the gene ends were 4 bases for V and 6 bases for J; bases not matched to a gene: 5. The CDR3 covers 14 residues. Germline V gene lookup returns CDR1 SGDLS and CDR2 YYNGEE. CDR3 residues: CASSKGQGWDTQYF. The CDR3 bases are TGTGCCAGCAGCAAGGGACAGGGGTGGGATACGCAGTATTTT.

The chain has TRBV28 and TRBJ1-1; no clear D gene. Germline assignment: CDR1 MDHEN and CDR2 SYDVKM. V was shortened by 2 bases and J by 2 bases, with 6 bases between the two germline ends. The CDR3 length is 13 residues. The CDR3 DNA is TGTGCCAGCAGTTTAGAGATCAACACTGAAGCTTTCTTT. It specifies CASSLEINTEAFF.